This entry concerns a single TCR beta chain. What it recognizes is unknown. With iRepertoire HTBI primers and Arm-PCR of CDR3 regions, TCR beta libraries were built. A single record per CDR3 protein comes from TCRdb applying MiXCR to the multiplex PCR reads. Of around 400,000 distinct CDR3 sequences listed, about 25% were seen once; the top ten hold approximately 25%. The source of the sample is a study of regulatory T cells in long-lasting Graves disease. Whole-study context: Persistence in Graves' disease required over 5 years of antithyroid drugs plus positive TSH receptor antibodies. General observations from the study: Persistent disease preferred TRBV28, TRBJ1-2 and TRBJ2-5; new disease, TRBV20-1 and TRBJ2-1. The study examined only peripheral blood, not thyroid tissue. The persistent group shared 2,741 public clonotypes, more than the 966 shared by new patients.

Germline values: CDR1 SEHNR, CDR2 FQNEAQ (reference sequence). V lost 5 bases, J lost 2 bases, and 5 bases stayed unmatched. The CDR3 runs 14 residues. The time point is: persistent/refractory GD, antithyroid drugs over 5 years with positive TRAb. With RNA extracted from PBMCs as input, the TCR library was made. This chain links TRBV7-9 with TRBJ2-7; 8 bases match TRBD2. The receptor was derived from a female donor with Graves disease. The specimen comprised peripheral blood mononuclear cells (PBMCs), sampled when the disease was refractory, from a patient treated with antithyroid drugs. The CDR3 is CASSTPGLAYEQYF. CDR3 bases: TGTGCCAGCAGCACACCGGGACTAGCCTACGAGCAGTACTTC.